These 4 T cell receptor beta chains originate from one sample sequenced in a study of T cells in Graves' hyperthyroidism and ophthalmopathy. The CDR3 regions of TCR beta were amplified from RNA transcripts. The TCR CDR3 first-round RT-PCR relied on the HTBI primer set. TCRdb reprocessed the multiplex PCR reads via MiXCR and lists one record per CDR3 protein. This table has a few hundred thousand distinct CDR3 sequences, 15% to 19% appearing once. Sequencing used blood. The receptors stem from a woman aged 25 to 39 with Graves' hyperthyroidism.

This clonotype was observed a few times. The rearrangement joins TRBV28 to TRBJ2-2; tentatively, D is TRBD1 (5 bases). Looked up from germline, CDR1 is MDHEN and CDR2 is SYDVKM. V lost 6 bases to trimming and J lost 1 base, with 15 bases between them. The CDR3 runs to 16 residues. The CDR3 loop reads CASSRPTTGNTGELFF. The CDR3 DNA reads as TGTGCCAGCAGCCGGCCGACAACAGGGAACACCGGGGAGCTGTTTTTT.

This clonotype occurred many times. The V and J genes are TRBV6-1 and TRBJ2-1; TRBD2 aligns across 11 bases. V lost 4 bases, J lost 7 bases, and 3 bases stayed unmatched. Per the germline V gene, CDR1 is MNHNS and CDR2 is SASEGT. CDR3 size: 14 residues. DNA for the CDR3: TGTGCCAGCAGTGCTAGCGGGAGGCAGAATGAGCAGTTCTTC. It translates to CASSASGRQNEQFF.

The V call is TRBV20-1, the J call TRBJ2-7; D is unclear. V was cut by 6 bases and J by 0 bases, with 18 bases left in between. The CDR3 loop spans 15 amino acids. Germline V gene lookup returns CDR1 DFQATT and CDR2 SNEGSKA (reference sequence). DNA for the CDR3: TGCAGTGCCCTATCCCGGGTTTCGAGCTCCTACGAGCAGTACTTC. This codes for CSALSRVSSSYEQYF.

This clonotype has at least ten counts. This sequence joins TRBV12-3 or TRBV12-4 and TRBJ2-7, with 8 nucleotides matching TRBD2. Trimming at V came to 3 bases and at J to 3 bases, leaving 7 bases not matched to a gene. This CDR3 comprises 15 residues. The CDR3, as DNA: TGTGCCAGCAGTTTCTTTGGACTAGCCCGCTACGAGCAGTACTTC. Its translation is CASSFFGLARYEQYF.